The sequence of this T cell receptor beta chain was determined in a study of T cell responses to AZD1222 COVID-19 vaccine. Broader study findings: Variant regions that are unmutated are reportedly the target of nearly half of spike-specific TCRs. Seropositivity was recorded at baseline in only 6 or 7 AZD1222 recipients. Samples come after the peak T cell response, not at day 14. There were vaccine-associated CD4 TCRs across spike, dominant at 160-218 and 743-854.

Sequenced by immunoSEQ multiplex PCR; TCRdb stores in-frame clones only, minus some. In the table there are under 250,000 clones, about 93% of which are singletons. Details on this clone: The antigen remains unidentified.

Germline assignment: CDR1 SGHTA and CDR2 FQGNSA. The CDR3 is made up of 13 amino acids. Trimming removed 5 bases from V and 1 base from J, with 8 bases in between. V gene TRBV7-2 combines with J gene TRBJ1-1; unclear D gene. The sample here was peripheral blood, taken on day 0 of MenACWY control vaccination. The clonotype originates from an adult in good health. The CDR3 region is CASSVSWNTEAFF. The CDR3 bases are TGTGCCAGCAGCGTTAGTTGGAACACTGAAGCTTTCTTT.